A single sample gave rise to the 21 T cell receptor beta chains below, sequenced in a study of cytomegalovirus exposure and HLA in healthy donors. A multiplex PCR was run with 60 Vbeta primers and 13 Jbeta primers. This table comes from immunoSEQ multiplex PCR, and its TCRdb copy is limited to in-frame clones, with some not included. The table shows over 55,000 clones, with around 80% occurring only once. The sequenced sample consisted of PBMCs. The receptor source for this set is a woman aged 25 to 39 in good health and CMV-seronegative.

V usage is TRBV30 and J usage is TRBJ2-7; 8 bases agree with TRBD1. This CDR3 contains 15 residues. The junction had 9 bases not matched to a gene; V was cut back by 2 bases and J by 3 bases. Germline assignment: CDR1 GTSNPN and CDR2 SVGIG (reference sequence). The CDR3 here is CAWSHLGQGLYEQYF. The CDR3 DNA is TGTGCCTGGAGTCATTTAGGACAGGGCCTCTACGAGCAGTACTTC.

The chain employs TRBV7-2 and TRBJ2-3, with TRBD1 identical over 9 bases. J gave up 0 bases and V 5 bases, and 3 bases lay outside the gene matches. The CDR3 spans 15 residues. From germline, CDR1 is SGHTA and CDR2 FQGNSA. The CDR3 region has the DNA TGTGCCAGCAGCCCAGGACAGGGGAGCACAGATACGCAGTATTTT. This sequence encodes CASSPGQGSTDTQYF.

DNA for the CDR3: TGTGCCTGGAGAGGCCAGTTGGGCGAAAAACTGTTTTTT. Translated: CAWRGQLGEKLFF. The chain couples TRBV30 to TRBJ1-4; D gene unclear. The germline CDR1 and CDR2 sequences are GTSNPN and SVGIG (reference sequence). The CDR3 sequence is 13 residues long. V lost 3 bases and J 8 bases, leaving 13 bases between the germline ends. The full variable domain, rest sourced from reference TRBV30 and TRBJ1-4, is SQTIHQWPATLVQPVGSPLSLECTVEGTSNPNLYWYRQAAGRGLQLLFYSVGIGQISSEVPQNLSASRPQDRQFILSSKKLLLSDSGFYLCAWRGQLGEKLFFGSGTQLSVL.

The chain uses TRBV4-1 and TRBJ2-7; D gene ambiguous. Germline V lookup: CDR1 MGHRA, CDR2 YSYEKL. V dropped 1 base and J dropped 0 bases, with 7 bases sitting between them. The CDR3 consists of 14 residues. CDR3 region: CASSQALSSYEQYF. Written as DNA, the CDR3 is TGCGCCAGCAGCCAAGCCCTCAGCTCCTACGAGCAGTACTTC.

This chain joins TRBV6-4 and TRBJ2-3; 11 positions agree with TRBD2. Germline lookup yields CDR1 MRHNA and CDR2 SNTAGT. V lost 4 bases and J lost 3; bases outside the gene matches: 0. The CDR3 is made up of 14 amino acids. The CDR3 DNA reads TGTGCCAGCAGTGCTAGCGGGGGGACAGATACGCAGTATTTT. Its protein is CASSASGGTDTQYF.

The V gene is TRBV29-1, the J gene TRBJ2-7, with 12 bases lining up with TRBD2. Unmatched junction bases numbered 13, after V lost 6 bases and J lost 7 bases. The CDR3 spans 15 residues. Germline-derived CDR1 and CDR2 are SQVTM and ANQGSEA. CDR3 residues: CSVRTSGTLQGEQYF. CDR3 nucleotides: TGCAGCGTCCGGACTAGCGGGACCCTTCAGGGGGAGCAGTACTTC.

The V and J genes are TRBV5-1 and TRBJ1-5; weak D call: TRBD1 (5 bases). From germline, CDR1 is SGHRS and CDR2 YFSETQ. This CDR3 contains 14 residues. V was clipped by 4 bases and J by 0 bases, with 8 bases between them. The CDR3 is CASSPGFSNQPQHF. The CDR3 DNA is TGCGCCAGCAGCCCAGGGTTTAGCAATCAGCCCCAGCATTTT. Full variable domain (missing parts from reference TRBV5-1 and TRBJ1-5): KAGVTQTPRYLIKTRGQQVTLSCSPISGHRSVSWYQQTPGQGLQFLFEYFSETQRNKGNFPGRFSGRQFSNSRSEMNVSTLELGDSALYLCASSPGFSNQPQHFGDGTRLSIL.

This clone was detected a few times. The chain joins TRBV30 to TRBJ2-7; D perhaps matches TRBD1 (6 bases). V lost 0 bases, J lost 7 bases, and 16 bases lay in between. CDR3 size: 14 residues. The V gene's germline CDR1 is GTSNPN and CDR2 SVGIG (reference sequence). The CDR3: CAWSVLTGPREQYF. Here the CDR3 DNA reads TGTGCCTGGAGTGTCCTGACAGGTCCGAGGGAGCAGTACTTC.

The CDR3: CASSYSTSGTTQYF. The CDR3 DNA is TGTGCCAGCAGTTACTCGACTAGCGGTACGACGCAGTATTTT. This chain connects TRBV6-5 to TRBJ2-3; 9 positions match TRBD2. This CDR3 comprises 14 residues. Germline CDR1 is MNHEY and CDR2 is SVGAGI. J lost 9 bases, V lost 0 bases, and 4 bases had no gene match.

This clone was counted a single time. This chain links TRBV20-1 with TRBJ2-7; D is unclear. The CDR3 consists of 11 residues. Germline V CDR1 and CDR2: DFQATT, SNEGSKA (reference sequence). Trimming shortened V by 3 bases and J by 7 bases, and 10 bases separated the two germline ends. The CDR3 spells CSASSFQEQYF. CDR3 in DNA: TGCAGTGCTAGTTCCTTCCAGGAGCAGTACTTC.

This chain connects TRBV10-3 to TRBJ1-2; 9 nucleotides agree with TRBD1. The V segment lost 4 bases and the J segment 0 bases; nucleotides outside the gene matches: 3. Germline lookup yields CDR1 ENHRY and CDR2 SYGVKD. This CDR3 region has 15 residues. In DNA form, the CDR3 reads TGTGCCATCAGTGCCCGGGACAGGGCTAACTATGGCTACACCTTC. Amino acid sequence: CAISARDRANYGYTF.

This clone was seen a handful of times. CDR3 sequence (DNA): TGTGCCAGCAGGGCCACAGGGGGCGAGCAGTACTTC. It yields the protein CASRATGGEQYF. This chain uses TRBV6-5 with TRBJ2-7; 8 bases align to TRBD1. The ends lost 6 bases at V and 6 bases at J; junction bases unmatched: 4. The V gene's germline CDR1 is MNHEY and CDR2 SVGAGI. The CDR3 has 12 residues.

The chain uses TRBV10-1 and TRBJ2-2; D is perhaps TRBD2 (6 bases). Looked up from germline, CDR1 is WNHNN and CDR2 is SYGVQD (reference sequence). The ends were cut back, 6 bases at V and 11 bases at J, with 13 bases in the middle. This CDR3 contains 12 residues. This CDR3 is CASSGTPRELFF. The DNA of the CDR3 is TGCGCCAGCAGCGGGACTCCCCGAGAGCTGTTTTTT.

V is TRBV6-5 and J is TRBJ2-5; the match to TRBD2 covers 11 bases. The end of the DNA aligns better with TRBJ2-7, so the J call may be wrong. The CDR3 contains 15 residues. CDR1 is MNHEY and CDR2 is SVGAGI in the germline V gene. CDR3 coding DNA: TGTGCCAGCAGTGGCGGACTAGCGGGCTCCTACGAGCAGTACTTC. This encodes CASSGGLAGSYEQYF.

The V and J genes are TRBV25-1 and TRBJ2-7, with D possibly matching TRBD1 (5 bases). V was trimmed by 6 bases and J by 5 bases, leaving 14 bases between them. The CDR3 sequence is 13 residues long. Looked up from germline, CDR1 is MGHDK and CDR2 is SYGVNS. In nucleotides, the CDR3 is TGTGCCAGCAGACAGGTCGCAAGGGACGAGCAGTACTTC. Translated: CASRQVARDEQYF.

The chain recombines TRBV6-5 with TRBJ1-1; possibly TRBD1 for D (5 bases). The CDR3 totals 11 residues. Germline V CDR1 and CDR2: MNHEY, SVGAGI. Between the trimmed V and J ends, which lost 6 bases and 5 bases, there was a span of 7 bases. DNA for the CDR3: TGTGCCAGCAGGGGGGGGACTGAAGCTTTCTTT. This sequence encodes CASRGGTEAFF.

The V call is TRBV6-5, the J call TRBJ2-1; TRBD1 might be the D (6 bases). From germline, CDR1 is MNHEY and CDR2 SVGAGI. The CDR3 spans 14 residues. V was shortened by 6 bases and J by 8 bases, with 17 bases between the two germline ends. This CDR3 reads CASRPGRGRDEQFF. In DNA form, the CDR3 reads TGTGCCAGCAGGCCGGGCAGGGGACGGGATGAGCAGTTCTTC.

This clone was seen a handful of times. The gene calls are TRBV28 and TRBJ2-7; D not certain. The CDR3 consists of 11 residues. Trimming removed 5 bases at V and 9 bases at J, with 11 bases between. The germline gives CDR1 MDHEN, CDR2 SYDVKM. For the CDR3, the DNA is TGTGCCAGCAGTGACACTTTTGGGCAGTACTTC. Protein sequence: CASSDTFGQYF.

The V and J genes are TRBV5-4 and TRBJ1-6, with D possibly being TRBD1 (5 bases). Per the germline V gene, CDR1 is SGHNT and CDR2 is YYREEE (reference sequence). The CDR3 extends over 12 amino acids. V was clipped by 5 bases and J by 8 bases, with 8 bases between them. CDR3 in DNA: TGTGCCAGCAGGGGGCTCGATTCACCCCTCCACTTT. It encodes CASRGLDSPLHF.

CDR3 nucleotides: TGTGCCAGCCATACGGCGCGAGGGTATCAGCCCCAGCATTTT. Its translation is CASHTARGYQPQHF. The genes are TRBV28 and TRBJ1-5; D is unclear. CDR3 size: 14 residues. The germline V gene encodes CDR1 MDHEN and CDR2 SYDVKM. Trimming cost V 8 bases and J 5 bases, with 16 bases left between them.

The V gene is TRBV13, the J gene TRBJ2-7, with TRBD2 matching 7 bases. The CDR3 contains 15 residues. Germline-derived CDR1 and CDR2 are PRHDT and FYEKMQ (reference sequence). The V segment lost 0 bases and the J segment 5 bases; nucleotides outside the gene matches: 7. The CDR3 DNA reads TGTGCCAGCAGCTTAGGCAGGACTAGTTTCCACGAGCAGTACTTC. Translated, it gives CASSLGRTSFHEQYF.